Below, 25 T cell receptor beta chains from the same sample are listed, as sequenced in a study of T cell responses to AZD1222 COVID-19 vaccine. Repertoires were generated with immunoSEQ multiplex PCR, while TCRdb's copy carries only in-frame clones and drops some. The sample shows 60,000 to 90,000 clones, around 90% of them seen only once. The specimen was peripheral blood, collected 28 days after the second AZD1222 dose. The receptors stem from an adult who received the AZD1222 COVID-19 vaccine.

The chain employs TRBV18 and TRBJ2-5; D is possibly TRBD2 (6 bases). The germline V gene has CDR1 KGHSH and CDR2 LQKENI. The CDR3 consists of 15 residues. Trimming removed 3 bases from V and 1 base from J, with 12 bases in between. The CDR3 is CASSPNRRGQETQYF. The DNA of the CDR3 is TGTGCCAGCTCACCTAATCGGAGGGGCCAAGAGACCCAGTACTTC.

The rearrangement links TRBV10-3 to TRBJ1-6, with D unresolved. Germline values: CDR1 ENHRY, CDR2 SYGVKD. The CDR3 has 15 residues. V lost 8 bases to trimming and J lost 1 base, with 12 bases between them. The CDR3 coding sequence is TGTGCCATCCGAGGCGAGGGTTCCTATAATTCACCCCTCCACTTT. Its translation: CAIRGEGSYNSPLHF.

This chain uses TRBV18 with TRBJ2-3, with TRBD1 as a possible D gene (5 bases). CDR1 KGHSH and CDR2 LQKENI come from the germline V gene. CDR3 length: 16 residues. The ends were cut back, 1 base at V and 0 bases at J, with 11 bases in the middle. CDR3 sequence (DNA): TGTGCCAGCTCACCACTCGGTCAGGGTAGCACAGATACGCAGTATTTT. Its translation: CASSPLGQGSTDTQYF.

The genes are TRBV4-2 and TRBJ1-4, with D possibly being TRBD1 (5 bases). The CDR3 has 13 amino acids. Trimming took off 4 bases at V and 7 bases at J, with 10 bases between the two ends. Germline loops: CDR1 LGHNA, CDR2 YNFKEQ. CDR3 nucleotides: TGTGCCAGCAGCCCCGGGACTGCTGAAAAACTGTTTTTT. Residues: CASSPGTAEKLFF.

This clone was seen a handful of times. This chain connects TRBV9 to TRBJ2-7; 10 nucleotides align to TRBD1. The CDR3 runs to 15 residues. J lost 5 bases, V lost 2 bases, and 7 bases had no gene match. The V gene's germline CDR1 is SGDLS and CDR2 YYNGEE. CDR3 amino acids: CASSVRGTGVDEQYF. CDR3 in DNA: TGTGCCAGCAGCGTTCGGGGGACAGGGGTGGACGAGCAGTACTTC.

The rearrangement joins TRBV19 to TRBJ1-3; D is ambiguous. This CDR3 comprises 16 residues. The V end lost 5 bases, the J end lost 0 bases, and 14 bases lay between the germline ends. Germline V gene data show CDR1 as LNHDA and CDR2 as SQIVND (reference sequence). CDR3 DNA sequence: TGTGCCAGTAGTTTAACACGAGACTACTCTGGAAACACCATATATTTT. This translates into CASSLTRDYSGNTIYF.

The chain uses TRBV4-1 and TRBJ2-1; unclear D gene. CDR3 length equals 16 residues. V shed 4 bases and J shed 0 bases, with 13 bases lying between them. CDR1 MGHRA and CDR2 YSYEKL come from the germline V gene. CDR3 DNA sequence: TGCGCCAGCAGCCCACCGGTTTTAAGCTCCTACAATGAGCAGTTCTTC. It yields the protein CASSPPVLSSYNEQFF.

The chain combines TRBV5-6 with TRBJ1-2; 8 nucleotides match TRBD1. The CDR3 covers 18 residues. Unmatched junction bases numbered 17, after V lost 4 bases and J lost 3 bases. The germline CDR1 and CDR2 sequences are SGHDT and YYEEEE. This CDR3 is CASSGGTGPSLGYYGYTF. In DNA, the CDR3 is TGTGCCAGCAGCGGAGGGACAGGCCCCAGTCTAGGGTACTATGGCTACACCTTC.

The V gene is TRBV7-2, the J gene TRBJ2-5; D remains unclear. The germline V gene encodes CDR1 SGHTA and CDR2 FQGNSA. The CDR3 is 11 amino acids. V gave up 3 bases and J gave up 1 base, with 0 bases separating them. The chain's CDR3 is CASSFQETQYF. CDR3 coding DNA: TGTGCCAGCAGCTTCCAAGAGACCCAGTACTTC.

The chain links TRBV3-1 (or the pseudogene TRBV3-2) to TRBJ2-2; D could derive from TRBD1 or TRBD2 (5 bases each). Germline V CDR1 and CDR2: LGHDT, YNNKEL (reference sequence). This CDR3 has 18 amino acids. The ends were cut back, 4 bases at V and 2 bases at J, with 20 bases in the middle. The CDR3 loop is CASSPSLGVTANTGELFF. In DNA form, the CDR3 reads TGTGCCAGCAGCCCGAGTCTGGGGGTAACGGCAAACACCGGGGAGCTGTTTTTT.

The chain links TRBV27 to TRBJ1-6, with D tentatively TRBD1 (6 bases). Germline V gene data show CDR1 as MNHEY and CDR2 as SMNVEV (reference sequence). Deletions cut 3 bases from V and 9 bases from J, with 21 bases between. The CDR3 spans 17 residues. CDR3 region: CASSFRTMARGGSPLHF. The CDR3 DNA reads as TGTGCCAGCAGTTTTAGGACTATGGCCAGGGGAGGTTCACCCCTCCACTTT.

V gene TRBV10-3 combines with J gene TRBJ1-1; D uncertain. Trimming removed 0 bases at V and 7 bases at J, with 6 bases between. Looked up from germline, CDR1 is ENHRY and CDR2 is SYGVKD. The CDR3 length is 12 residues. CDR3 amino acids: CAISESNYEAFF. CDR3 DNA sequence: TGTGCCATCAGTGAGTCTAATTATGAAGCTTTCTTT.

In its sample, this clone was seen a few times. This chain uses TRBV28 with TRBJ1-2, with 7 bases matching TRBD1. Germline lookup yields CDR1 MDHEN and CDR2 SYDVKM. The CDR3 is 14 amino acids. The V segment lost 3 bases and the J segment 4 bases; nucleotides outside the gene matches: 5. The CDR3 protein is CASSFGTASYGYTF. In DNA, the CDR3 is TGTGCCAGCAGTTTTGGGACAGCGAGCTATGGCTACACCTTC.

J is TRBJ1-5 and V is TRBV19; D ambiguous. Per the germline V gene, CDR1 is LNHDA and CDR2 is SQIVND (reference sequence). Deletions cut 6 bases from V and 2 bases from J, with 14 bases between. This CDR3 has 15 residues. This CDR3 reads CASRSETRGNQPQHF. The CDR3 region has the DNA TGTGCCAGTAGATCGGAGACGAGGGGCAATCAGCCCCAGCATTTT.

J is TRBJ1-4 and V is TRBV29-1; weak D call: TRBD1 (6 bases). Germline CDR1 is SQVTM and CDR2 is ANQGSEA. The CDR3 totals 17 residues. V lost 7 bases and J lost 1, with 22 bases in between. In nucleotides, the CDR3 is TGCAGCGCAGCGGACAGAAGGAGTGGTGGAACTAATGAAAAACTGTTTTTT. This sequence encodes CSAADRRSGGTNEKLFF.

J is TRBJ2-1 and V is TRBV6-5; D is uncertain. Trimming stripped 6 bases from V and 6 bases from J, with 12 bases between. The CDR3 is 13 residues long. Germline values: CDR1 MNHEY, CDR2 SVGAGI. Here the CDR3 reads CASRLTVANEQFF. The CDR3 coding sequence is TGTGCCAGCAGGTTAACAGTGGCCAATGAGCAGTTCTTC.

V and J are TRBV6-2 or TRBV6-3 and TRBJ1-5, with D tentatively TRBD1 (6 bases). Per the germline V gene, CDR1 is MNHEY and CDR2 is SVGEGT. The CDR3 runs to 15 residues. V was pared by 2 bases and J by 6 bases, with 14 bases between. CDR3 in amino acids: CASSYGGASGQPQHF. Written as DNA, the CDR3 is TGTGCCAGCAGTTACGGGGGGGCAAGTGGTCAGCCCCAGCATTTT.

The rearrangement joins TRBV2 to TRBJ2-7, with 13 bases aligning to TRBD2. The CDR3 is made up of 15 amino acids. V lost 6 bases to trimming and J lost 2 bases; unmatched junction nucleotides: 4. Germline V gives CDR1 SNHLY, CDR2 FYNNEI. CDR3 bases: TGTGCCAGCAGAAGCGGACTAGCGGGGGCCTACGAGCAGTACTTC. Protein sequence: CASRSGLAGAYEQYF.

The chain uses TRBV30 and TRBJ2-3; D not resolved. CDR1 GTSNPN and CDR2 SVGIG come from the germline V gene (reference sequence). The V end lost 5 bases, the J end lost 0 bases, and 12 bases lay between the germline ends. The CDR3 is 14 residues long. Here the CDR3 DNA reads TGTGCCTGGCGAACTGGGCCTAGCACAGATACGCAGTATTTT. It translates to CAWRTGPSTDTQYF.

This chain uses TRBV7-9 with TRBJ2-5; 8 positions match TRBD1. Trimming cost V 6 bases and J 5 bases; bases outside gene matches: 8. CDR3 length: 14 residues. Germline CDR1 and CDR2: SEHNR and FQNEAQ (reference sequence). The CDR3 loop reads CASSSGQEGETQYF. The CDR3 region has the DNA TGTGCCAGCAGTTCGGGACAGGAGGGGGAGACCCAGTACTTC.

The chain employs TRBV3-1 (or the pseudogene TRBV3-2) and TRBJ1-1; maybe TRBD1 (5 bases). This CDR3 has 14 amino acids. Germline loops: CDR1 LGHDT, CDR2 YNNKEL (reference sequence). Trimming took off 2 bases at V and 11 bases at J, with 18 bases between the two ends. Here the CDR3 DNA reads TGTGCCAGCAGCCAATCCGGGACTACTAACGGGGCTTTCTTT. This codes for CASSQSGTTNGAFF.

The chain has TRBV9 and TRBJ2-1; 8 bases are a match to TRBD2. This CDR3 has 15 amino acids. Germline CDR1 and CDR2: SGDLS and YYNGEE. V was pared by 0 bases and J by 4 bases, with 3 bases of the junction left unmatched. CDR3 sequence: CASSVESGGYNEQFF. The DNA for the CDR3 is TGTGCCAGCAGCGTAGAGAGCGGGGGTTACAATGAGCAGTTCTTC.

The genes are TRBV7-2 and TRBJ2-7; D might be TRBD1 (5 bases). The CDR3 spans 13 residues. CDR1 is SGHTA, CDR2 FQGNSA, per germline. V lost 5 bases, J lost 3 bases, and 11 bases lay in between. CDR3 region: CASSPDTFYEQYF. In nucleotides, the CDR3 is TGTGCCAGCAGCCCGGACACGTTCTACGAGCAGTACTTC.

V and J are TRBV7-9 and TRBJ1-3; D is uncertain. Trimming took off 3 bases at V and 2 bases at J, with 5 bases between the two ends. This CDR3 region has 13 residues. Germline CDR1 reads SEHNR; CDR2 reads FQNEAQ (reference sequence). For the CDR3, the DNA is TGTGCCAGCAGCTTGGCTCCTGGAAACACCATATATTTT. Protein product: CASSLAPGNTIYF.

Notes on this clone: A read error is likely here: a far larger clone is one base away. The chain combines TRBV28 with TRBJ1-1, with D hard to call. The CDR3 extends over 11 amino acids. Germline CDR1 and CDR2: MDHEN and SYDVKM. Trimming took off 5 bases at V and 1 base at J, with 2 bases between the two ends. This chain's CDR3 is CASSRNTEAFF. The CDR3 nucleotides are TGTGCCAGCAGTAGGAACACTGAAGCTTTCTTT.